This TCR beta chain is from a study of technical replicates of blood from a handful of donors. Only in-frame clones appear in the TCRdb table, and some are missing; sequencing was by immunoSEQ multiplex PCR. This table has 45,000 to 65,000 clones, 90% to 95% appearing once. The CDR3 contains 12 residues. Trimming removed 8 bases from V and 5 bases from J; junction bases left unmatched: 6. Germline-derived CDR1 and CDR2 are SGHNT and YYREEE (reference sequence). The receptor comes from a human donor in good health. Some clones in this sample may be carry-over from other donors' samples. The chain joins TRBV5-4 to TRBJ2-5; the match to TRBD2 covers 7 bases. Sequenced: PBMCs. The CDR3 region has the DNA TGTGCCAGTAGACTAGCTTTGGAGACCCAGTACTTC. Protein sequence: CASRLALETQYF.